Listed below are T cell receptor beta chains from one sample, sequenced in a study of tumor-infiltrating lymphocytes in oesophageal squamous cell carcinoma. TCRdb reanalysed the PCR reads using MiXCR and keeps one entry per CDR3 protein. Among approximately 9,400 distinct CDR3 sequences listed, 50% to 75% were seen once. The sequenced material came from esophageal tumor tissue. The origin of the receptors is a female donor with esophageal squamous cell carcinoma. Each CDR3 is given with its conserved first and last residue. A D gene is named only where the DNA matches it firmly. Size tells how often a clone was seen (once, few, many) or the class of an expanded clone, and some rows leave it out.

clone_size,j_call,v_call,d_call,cdr3_nt,cdr3_aa
.,TRBJ2-7,TRBV7-6,.,TGTGCCAGCAGCGGACGGCAGGGGAGGTACAATGAGCAGTACTTC,CASSGRQGRYNEQYF
.,TRBJ2-1,TRBV7-3,.,TGTGCCAGCAGCGCGCTCAGGGATGGTGAGCAGTTCTTC,CASSALRDGEQFF
many,TRBJ1-1,TRBV20-1,.,TGCAGTGCTAGAGATCTTTCTACGAACACTGAAGCTTTCTTT,CSARDLSTNTEAFF
.,TRBJ2-1,TRBV12-3/TRBV12-4,.,TGTGCCAGCAGTTTCGGGCAGGTCTACGAGCAGTACTTT,CASSFGQVYEQYF
.,TRBJ1-6,TRBV7-9,TRBD1,TGTGCCAGCAGCTCACTTAGACAGGGTCCAAATTCACCCCTCCACTTT,CASSSLRQGPNSPLHF
large,TRBJ2-1,TRBV11-2,.,TGTGCCAGCAGCTTAGAACACTCCTACAATGAGCAGTTCTTC,CASSLEHSYNEQFF
.,TRBJ2-3,TRBV7-6,TRBD2,TGTGCCAGCAGCTTTAGGGGACTAGCGGGGACAGATACGCAGTATTTT,CASSFRGLAGTDTQYF
.,TRBJ2-5,TRBV7-6,TRBD2,TGTGCCAGCAGCTCCAGCGGGGGGCCCGGAGAGCAGTACTTC,CASSSSGGPGEQYF
.,TRBJ2-1,TRBV11-2,.,TGTGCCAGCAGCTTAGGACGCGGAGGGGTCTACAATGAGCAGTTCTTC,CASSLGRGGVYNEQFF
.,TRBJ1-2,TRBV7-8,.,TGTGCCAGCAGCCAGGAGGGACGGGGCGACTATGGCTACACCTTC,CASSQEGRGDYGYTF
.,TRBJ2-1,TRBV12-3/TRBV12-4,TRBD1,TGTGCCAGCAGTTTAAGGCAGGGGGCTGAAAATGAGCAGTTCTTC,CASSLRQGAENEQFF
.,TRBJ2-7,TRBV12-3/TRBV12-4,TRBD1,TGTGCCAGCAGCAGGACAGGGTCCCACGAGCAGTACTTC,CASSRTGSHEQYF
few,TRBJ1-2,TRBV7-2,.,TGTGCCAGCAGCCCAACAGGCTATGGCTACACCTTC,CASSPTGYGYTF
.,TRBJ2-5,TRBV7-8,.,TGTGCCAGCAGCGGGTATGAGACCCAGTACTTC,CASSGYETQYF
.,TRBJ2-5,TRBV7-6,TRBD1,TGTGCCAGCAGTACCGGGACAGTGGGTTTTGAGACCCAGTACTTC,CASSTGTVGFETQYF
.,TRBJ2-4,TRBV12-3/TRBV12-4,.,TGTGCCAGCAGTAGACCCGGTGGAGCGGCCAAAAACATTCAGTACTTC,CASSRPGGAAKNIQYF
.,TRBJ2-7,TRBV7-3,TRBD1,TGTGCCAGCAGCTTGGGACAGGGGGGATCCTACGAGCAGTACTTC,CASSLGQGGSYEQYF
.,TRBJ2-3,TRBV7-2,TRBD2,TGTGCCAGCAGCTCCGGACTAGCGGGAGGGACAGATACGCAGTATTTT,CASSSGLAGGTDTQYF
.,TRBJ2-1,TRBV7-6,.,TGTGCCAGCAGCAGACAGGGCCCGGGGGCCTCCAATGAGCAGTTCTTC,CASSRQGPGASNEQFF
once,TRBJ2-2,TRBV7-3,.,TGTGCCAGCAGCCCCCGGACCCGCACCGGGGAGCTGTTTTTT,CASSPRTRTGELFF
.,TRBJ2-7,TRBV6-1,TRBD1,TGTGCCAGCGCTGGGACAGGGGTGGGTTTCGAGCAGTACTTC,CASAGTGVGFEQYF
.,TRBJ2-5,TRBV7-2,TRBD1,TGTGCCAGCAGCTTAAAGGGACAGGGCCGGGAGACCCAGTACTTC,CASSLKGQGRETQYF
many,TRBJ2-1,TRBV7-2,.,TGTGCCAGCAGCTTATACTCCGGAACCTACAATGAGCAGTTCTTC,CASSLYSGTYNEQFF
.,TRBJ1-1,TRBV7-8,.,TGTGCCAGCAGCTTAGTAGCAGGGAACACTGAAGCTTTCTTT,CASSLVAGNTEAFF
few,TRBJ2-1,TRBV7-6,TRBD1,TGTGCCAGCAGCTCCACCCTCGGTGGGACAGGGACAGGAGGGGAGCAGTTCTTC,CASSSTLGGTGTGGEQFF
.,TRBJ2-5,TRBV10-2,.,TGCGCCAGCAGCAGACAGCGCCAAGAGACCCAGTACTTC,CASSRQRQETQYF
.,TRBJ2-3,TRBV28,TRBD1,TGTGCCAGCAGTTCCGGACAGGGGGCAGATACGCAGTATTTT,CASSSGQGADTQYF
.,TRBJ2-7,TRBV4-1,.,TGCGCCAGCAGACTCGCCTTGGACCCTCTCTACGAGCAGTACTTC,CASRLALDPLYEQYF
few,TRBJ2-1,TRBV7-2,TRBD2,TGTGCCAGCAGCTTAACTAGCGGGAGGATCGATGAGCAGTTCTTC,CASSLTSGRIDEQFF
many,TRBJ2-3,TRBV11-2,TRBD2,TGTGCCAGCAGCTTTAGCCCCTCGGGGGGGAGCACAGATACGCAGTATTTT,CASSFSPSGGSTDTQYF
.,TRBJ2-3,TRBV11-2,TRBD2,TGTGCCAGCAGCCCCTTCCCGACTAGCGGGAGAGGCACAGATACGCAGTATTTT,CASSPFPTSGRGTDTQYF
.,TRBJ2-5,TRBV7-3,TRBD2,TGTGCCAGCAGCACAGGTCTGAGCGGGAGCGGCAATGAGCAGTACTTC,CASSTGLSGSGNEQYF
.,TRBJ2-3,TRBV6-8,TRBD2,TGTGCCAGCAACAGCCCCCCGGGACTAGCGGCAAATACGCAGTATTTT,CASNSPPGLAANTQYF
few,TRBJ2-1,TRBV4-1,.,TGCGCCAGCAGCCAAGAGTCGAGTGAGCAGTTCTTC,CASSQESSEQFF
.,TRBJ2-7,TRBV7-2,.,TGTGCCAGCACCCCAGGCTACGAGCAGTACTTC,CASTPGYEQYF
.,TRBJ2-1,TRBV7-3,TRBD1,TGTGCCAGCAGCTTCCGGGACAGTCACAATGAGCAGTTCTTC,CASSFRDSHNEQFF
.,TRBJ2-1,TRBV7-3,.,TGTGCCAGCAGCGGATGGCCAGGGGAGTACAATGAGCAGTTCTTC,CASSGWPGEYNEQFF
.,TRBJ2-7,TRBV12-3/TRBV12-4,.,TGTGCCAGCAGTTTAAGTGTCTACGAGCAGTACTTC,CASSLSVYEQYF
.,TRBJ2-5,TRBV7-2,.,TGTGCCAGCAGCTTTATGGGCCAAGAGACCCAGTACTTC,CASSFMGQETQYF
medium-sized,TRBJ1-4,TRBV28,.,TGTGCCAGCAGTCCACTAACAGGGAATGAAAAACTGTTTTTT,CASSPLTGNEKLFF
.,TRBJ2-7,TRBV6-5,TRBD1,TGTGCCAGCAGTCGGTATACAGGGGTCGGCTACGAGCAGTACTTC,CASSRYTGVGYEQYF
.,TRBJ2-5,TRBV24-1,TRBD1,TGTGCCACCAGTGATTCCGGACAGGGGAGTGAGACCCAGTACTTC,CATSDSGQGSETQYF
.,TRBJ2-3,TRBV27,TRBD1,TGTGCCAGCAGTATAACCGGGACAGGGGGTTTGAATACGCAGTATTTT,CASSITGTGGLNTQYF
.,TRBJ2-1,TRBV12-3/TRBV12-4,.,TGTGCCAGCAGTTTTAATCTAGGGAACTACAATGAGCAGTTCTTC,CASSFNLGNYNEQFF
few,TRBJ2-7,TRBV28,TRBD2,TGTGCCAGCAGTTTCCCCGGGACTAGCGGATACTCCTACAATGAGCAGTACTTC,CASSFPGTSGYSYNEQYF
.,TRBJ2-1,TRBV7-4,.,TGTGCCAGCAGCTTTTTGGGCCAGAAGCAGTTCTTC,CASSFLGQKQFF